This T cell receptor (beta chain) is drawn from a study of blood T cell repertoires in COVID-19. On the study more broadly: The analysed material was cDNA or gDNA that came from T cells, B-cell-depleted T cells, or PBMCs.

Across 20 to 25 US areas, participants ranged in age from about 18 to 100 years. Clinical history as reported by participants underpinned cohort assignment. In the original processing: It was from reference gene primer amplification that nucleated cell counts were estimated. Measured with immunoSEQ multiplex PCR; TCRdb has only the in-frame clones, and not every one. The DNA was the basis for D and trimming; V, J and clone size are from that table. The profile shows a few hundred thousand clones, about 87% of them singletons. Sequences were obtained from PBMCs or T cells enriched from blood (not recorded which). The sequence was obtained from a young man with acute COVID-19.

The CDR3 coding sequence is TGTGCCAGCAGCGTAGCTCCGGGGGAGAGCTCCTACAATGAGCAGTTCTTC. Translation: CASSVAPGESSYNEQFF. The chain links TRBV9 to TRBJ2-1; possible D gene TRBD2, 6 bases. V was trimmed by 0 bases and J by 0 bases, leaving 13 bases between them. The germline gives CDR1 SGDLS, CDR2 YYNGEE. The CDR3 consists of 17 residues.